This record covers a single TCR beta chain. The PCR made use of 60 Vbeta and 13 Jbeta primers. The data were produced by immunoSEQ multiplex PCR, yet TCRdb's version contains in-frame clones alone and is incomplete. The sample includes 200,000 or so clones, around 86% seen only once; the top ten take about 1.2%. V was shortened by 2 bases and J by 2 bases, with 10 bases between the two germline ends. CDR1 and CDR2 (germline): ENHRY, SYGVKD. This CDR3 contains 15 residues. This sample is drawn from a study of cytomegalovirus exposure and HLA in healthy donors. Turning to the study itself: Among around 170 million T cells, an earlier analysis found 117 million unique TCR beta sequences. Drawn from HLA-typed donors, tens of millions of unique TCRs were held in an early data release.

The receptor was isolated from a man younger than 40 in good health and CMV-seronegative. V gene TRBV10-3 combines with J gene TRBJ1-3; tentative D call: TRBD1 (5 bases). The specimen sequenced was PBMCs. The CDR3 nucleotides are TGTGCCATCAGTGAGGGGGCTTTGGCTGGAAACACCATATATTTT. Protein: CAISEGALAGNTIYF.